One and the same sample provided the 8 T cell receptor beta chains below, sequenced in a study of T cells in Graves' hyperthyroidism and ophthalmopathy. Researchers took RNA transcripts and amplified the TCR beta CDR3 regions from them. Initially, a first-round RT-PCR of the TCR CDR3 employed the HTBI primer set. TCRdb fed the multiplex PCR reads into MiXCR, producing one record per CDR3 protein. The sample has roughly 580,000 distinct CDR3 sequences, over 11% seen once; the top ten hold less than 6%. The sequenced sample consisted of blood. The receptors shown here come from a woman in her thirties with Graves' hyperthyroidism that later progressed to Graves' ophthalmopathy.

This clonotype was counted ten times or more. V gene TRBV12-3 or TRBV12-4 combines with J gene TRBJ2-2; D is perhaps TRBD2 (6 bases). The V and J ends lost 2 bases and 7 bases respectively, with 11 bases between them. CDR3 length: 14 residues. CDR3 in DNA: TGTGCCAGCAGTTTATTTGGGGGGAGCGGGGAGCTGTTTTTT. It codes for CASSLFGGSGELFF.

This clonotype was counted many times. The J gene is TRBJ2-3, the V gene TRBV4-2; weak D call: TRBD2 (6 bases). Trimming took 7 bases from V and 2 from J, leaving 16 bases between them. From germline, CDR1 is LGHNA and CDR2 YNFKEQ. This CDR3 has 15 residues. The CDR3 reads CASTGGTEITDTQYF. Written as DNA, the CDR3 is TGTGCCAGCACAGGCGGGACGGAGATCACAGATACGCAGTATTTT.

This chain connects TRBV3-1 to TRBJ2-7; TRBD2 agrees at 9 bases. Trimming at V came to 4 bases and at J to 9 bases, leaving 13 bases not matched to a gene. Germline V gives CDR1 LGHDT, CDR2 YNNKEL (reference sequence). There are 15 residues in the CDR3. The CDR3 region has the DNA TGTGCCAGCAGCCCGGATCCTTTGGCGGGAGGGTGGCAGTACTTC. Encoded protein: CASSPDPLAGGWQYF.

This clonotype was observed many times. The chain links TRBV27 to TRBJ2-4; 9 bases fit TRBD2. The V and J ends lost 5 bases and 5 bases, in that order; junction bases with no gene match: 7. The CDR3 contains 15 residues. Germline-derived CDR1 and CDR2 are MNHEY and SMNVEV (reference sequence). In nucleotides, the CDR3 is TGTGCCAGCAGTGATAGCACTAGCGGGCAAAACATTCAGTACTTC. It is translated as CASSDSTSGQNIQYF.

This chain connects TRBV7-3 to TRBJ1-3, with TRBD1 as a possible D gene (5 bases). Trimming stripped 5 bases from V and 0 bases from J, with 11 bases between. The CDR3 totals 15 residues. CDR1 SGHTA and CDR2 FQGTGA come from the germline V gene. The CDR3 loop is CASSVTGRSGNTIYF. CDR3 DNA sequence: TGTGCCAGCAGCGTCACAGGTCGCTCTGGAAACACCATATATTTT.

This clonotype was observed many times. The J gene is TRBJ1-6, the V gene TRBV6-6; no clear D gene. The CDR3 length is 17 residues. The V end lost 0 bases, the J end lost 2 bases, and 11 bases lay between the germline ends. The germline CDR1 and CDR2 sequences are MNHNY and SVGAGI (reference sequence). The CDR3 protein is CASSYSNGGAYNSPLHF. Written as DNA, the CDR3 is TGTGCCAGCAGTTACTCGAACGGTGGCGCCTATAATTCACCCCTCCACTTT.

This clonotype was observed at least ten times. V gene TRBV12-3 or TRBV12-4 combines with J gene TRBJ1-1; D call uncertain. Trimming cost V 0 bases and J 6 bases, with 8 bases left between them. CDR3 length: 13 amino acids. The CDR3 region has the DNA TGTGCCAGCAGTTTAGCTGCGGCGCCTGAAGCTTTCTTT. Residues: CASSLAAAPEAFF.

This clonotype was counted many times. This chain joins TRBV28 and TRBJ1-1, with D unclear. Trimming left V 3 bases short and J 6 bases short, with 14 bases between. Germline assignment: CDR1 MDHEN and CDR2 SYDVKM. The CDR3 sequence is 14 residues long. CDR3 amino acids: CASSFLVVGAEAFF. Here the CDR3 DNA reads TGTGCCAGCAGTTTTCTTGTAGTCGGCGCTGAAGCTTTCTTT.